This entry features one T cell receptor beta chain sequence. Antigen specificity is unknown. Trimming took 3 bases from V and 5 from J, leaving 19 bases between them. This CDR3 spans 16 amino acids. Per the germline V gene, CDR1 is MNHEY and CDR2 is SMNVEV (reference sequence). Primers: 60 Vbeta forward and 13 Jbeta reverse. Using immunoSEQ multiplex PCR, the repertoire was profiled, and TCRdb retains in-frame clones only, with some absent. Of under 150,000 clones in the sample, about 79% are singletons; the top ten hold 1.5% to 2.5%. Donors likely had unrecorded immune exposures despite being nominally healthy when sampled. The data were obtained in a study of cytomegalovirus exposure and HLA in healthy donors. Study results and caveats: Some 17,000 TCR beta sequences were associated with HLA alleles at 0.05 false discovery rate in a later analysis.

This chain links TRBV27 with TRBJ2-5; possibly TRBD1 for D (5 bases). The clonotype was recovered from a man aged 18 to 29 in good health and CMV-seronegative. Sequences were obtained from PBMCs. CDR3 in amino acids: CASSFQGWEAQETQYF. CDR3 sequence (DNA): TGTGCCAGCAGTTTCCAGGGTTGGGAAGCCCAGGAGACCCAGTACTTC.